The clone carrying this T cell receptor (beta chain) has more than one count but fewer than ten. What it recognizes is unknown. This CDR3 comprises 14 residues. Unmatched junction bases numbered 6, after V lost 5 bases and J lost 7 bases. The germline CDR1 and CDR2 sequences are MNHNY and SVGAGI (reference sequence). This sample was included in a study of early T cells in non-severe SARS-CoV-2 infection. Study background: Unsorted whole blood bulk RNA was sequenced, with unpaired chains. Broader study findings: VDJdb-based matching was biased toward anti-spike CD8 responses and missed private and CD4 specificities.

As part of library construction, unique molecular identifiers were attached to individual cDNA molecules. MiXCR, run by TCRdb on the 5' RACE reads, gives a single entry per CDR3 protein. The data hold roughly 61,000 distinct CDR3 sequences, with over 10% observed a single time. The clonotype originates from an adult who was a healthcare worker with PCR-confirmed SARS-CoV-2 infection or an uninfected control (not recorded which). The material was whole blood, obtained at baseline. The rearrangement joins TRBV6-6 to TRBJ2-2, with 8 bases aligning to TRBD1. Written as DNA, the CDR3 is TGTGCCAGCAGTCTCAGGGGGCCCGGCGGGGAGCTGTTTTTT. Amino acid sequence: CASSLRGPGGELFF.